The 18 T cell receptor beta chains presented below share a single source sample, sequenced in a study of blood T cell repertoires in COVID-19. Some clones are missing from TCRdb's copy, which holds only in-frame ones; the method was immunoSEQ multiplex PCR. The table includes about 160,000 clones, about four fifths detected once. Sequencing input: peripheral blood. These receptors originate from a man between 60 and 70 years old with active or convalescent COVID-19.

V gene TRBV2 combines with J gene TRBJ1-4; D is possibly TRBD1 (5 bases). The germline V gene has CDR1 SNHLY and CDR2 FYNNEI. Trimming cost V 7 bases and J 3 bases, with 12 bases left between them. The CDR3 is 14 amino acids. The CDR3 DNA sequence: TGTGCCAGCAAAATGACAGAACCTAATGAAAAACTGTTTTTT. It encodes CASKMTEPNEKLFF. The entire variable domain, with the rest obtained from reference TRBV2 and TRBJ1-4, is as follows: EPEVTQTPSHQVTQMGQEVILRCVPISNHLYFYWYRQILGQKVEFLVSFYNNEISEKSEIFDDQFSVERPDGSNFTLKIRSTKLEDSAMYFCASKMTEPNEKLFFGSGTQLSVL.

V is TRBV7-9 and J is TRBJ2-7, with 14 bases fitting TRBD2. The germline CDR1 and CDR2 sequences are SEHNR and FQNEAQ (reference sequence). The CDR3 has 16 residues. V dropped 5 bases and J dropped 6; count of bases not matched to a gene: 9. CDR3 region: CASSRGLAGEDGEQYF. The CDR3 region has the DNA TGTGCCAGCAGCAGGGGACTAGCGGGAGAAGACGGCGAGCAGTACTTC.

The chain recombines TRBV5-1 with TRBJ2-5; 11 bases align to TRBD2. After removal of 0 bases from V and 4 bases from J, the junction contained 11 bases not matched to a gene. Germline V gene lookup returns CDR1 SGHRS and CDR2 YFSETQ. CDR3 length: 18 residues. The CDR3 nucleotides are TGCGCCAGCAGCTTGGCTACTAGCGGGGGTTCCAGGGGAGAGACCCAGTACTTC. Its translation is CASSLATSGGSRGETQYF.

This clone occurred a few times. The V gene is TRBV2, the J gene TRBJ1-2, with D possibly TRBD1 on 5 matching bases. The germline V and J ends were trimmed by 6 bases and 2 bases, with 13 bases remaining between them. The CDR3 runs 14 residues. Germline V CDR1 and CDR2: SNHLY, FYNNEI. The CDR3 protein is CASRPTGYNYGYTF. CDR3 nucleotides: TGTGCCAGCAGGCCTACAGGTTACAACTATGGCTACACCTTC.

J is TRBJ1-1 and V is TRBV7-9, with TRBD1 matching 7 bases. This CDR3 contains 13 residues. J gave up 10 bases and V 1 base, and 6 bases lay outside the gene matches. Per germline, CDR1 SEHNR and CDR2 FQNEAQ (reference sequence). This CDR3 is CASSLEGAYGAFF. CDR3 in DNA: TGTGCCAGCAGCTTAGAGGGGGCCTATGGAGCTTTCTTT. The entire variable domain, with the rest obtained from reference TRBV7-9 and TRBJ1-1, is as follows: DTGVSQNPRHKITKRGQNVTFRCDPISEHNRLYWYRQTLGQGPEFLTYFQNEAQLEKSRLLSDRFSAERPKGSFSTLEIQRTEQGDSAMYLCASSLEGAYGAFFGQGTRLTVV.

This sequence joins TRBV28 and TRBJ1-5, with TRBD1 as a possible D gene (6 bases). The CDR3 extends over 15 amino acids. Trimming cost V 7 bases and J 0 bases, with 13 bases left between them. CDR1 and CDR2 (germline): MDHEN, SYDVKM. CDR3 DNA sequence: TGTGCCAGCACCCGTGGGGGACATAGCAATCAGCCCCAGCATTTT. Protein: CASTRGGHSNQPQHF. Using reference TRBV28 and TRBJ1-5 for the parts outside the CDR3, the full variable domain is DVKVTQSSRYLVKRTGEKVFLECVQDMDHENMFWYRQDPGLGLRLIYFSYDVKMKEKGDIPEGYSVSREKKERFSLILESASTNQTSMYLCASTRGGHSNQPQHFGDGTRLSIL.

V and J are TRBV6-6 and TRBJ2-7; D remains ambiguous. The CDR3 is 14 residues long. V lost 7 bases and J lost 3, with 16 bases in between. Germline CDR1 is MNHNY and CDR2 is SVGAGI (reference sequence). The CDR3: CASTPADRNYEQYF. In DNA form, the CDR3 reads TGTGCCAGCACCCCGGCGGATCGAAACTACGAGCAGTACTTC.

This chain connects TRBV20-1 to TRBJ2-7; maybe TRBD1 (5 bases). Germline V CDR1 and CDR2: DFQATT, SNEGSKA (reference sequence). The germline V and J ends were trimmed by 3 bases and 5 bases, with 8 bases remaining between them. The CDR3 is 11 amino acids. DNA for the CDR3: TGCAGTGCTAGGGGGCTCGACGAGCAGTACTTC. Translating gives CSARGLDEQYF.

Of note for this clone: An end of the junction does not agree with germline; a read error may underlie this. The chain combines TRBV12-3 or TRBV12-4 with TRBJ2-7; a possible D gene is TRBD2 (5 bases). CDR3 length: 11 amino acids. CDR3 sequence reads: CASSTTNLVSF. The CDR3 DNA sequence: TGTGCCAGCAGTACGACTAATTTGGTTTCCTTC.

The rearrangement joins TRBV7-6 to TRBJ2-3, with 7 bases that match TRBD2. Trimming cost V 5 bases and J 2 bases; bases outside gene matches: 10. The CDR3 is 16 amino acids. Germline lookup yields CDR1 SGHVS and CDR2 FNYEAQ. CDR3: CASSSRGGLNTDTQYF. Written as DNA, the CDR3 is TGTGCCAGCAGCAGTCGCGGGGGATTGAACACAGATACGCAGTATTTT.

CDR3 loop: CASSYLPDTQYF. The CDR3 region has the DNA TGTGCCAGCAGTTACCTCCCAGATACGCAGTATTTT. The V and J genes are TRBV6-2 or TRBV6-3 and TRBJ2-3; no clear D. Germline loops: CDR1 MNHEY, CDR2 SVGEGT. Trimming left V 2 bases short and J 4 bases short, with 4 bases between. This CDR3 spans 12 amino acids.

V is TRBV3-1 (or the pseudogene TRBV3-2) and J is TRBJ2-7, with D unclear. Germline loops: CDR1 LGHDT, CDR2 YNNKEL (reference sequence). Trimming left V 3 bases short and J 2 bases short, with 11 bases between. The CDR3 contains 14 residues. The CDR3 reads CASSHSLGPYEQYF. For the CDR3, the DNA is TGTGCCAGCAGCCACTCTCTAGGTCCCTACGAGCAGTACTTC.

The rearrangement joins TRBV28 to TRBJ1-2; 8 bases are a match to TRBD1. CDR1 MDHEN and CDR2 SYDVKM come from the germline V gene. The J segment lost 4 bases and the V segment lost 3 bases, leaving 4 bases of the junction unmatched. CDR3 length: 14 residues. DNA for the CDR3: TGTGCCAGCAGTTTGGCAGGGGGCTTCTATGGCTACACCTTC. Protein product: CASSLAGGFYGYTF.

A single count supports this clone. The chain couples TRBV3-1 (or the pseudogene TRBV3-2) to TRBJ1-5; 9 bases map to TRBD1. Germline CDR1 LGHDT, CDR2 YNNKEL (reference sequence). V shed 6 bases and J 2 bases; nucleotides not matched to a gene: 8. The CDR3 totals 16 residues. This CDR3 is CASSPTGGGGNQPQHF. CDR3 DNA sequence: TGTGCCAGCAGTCCGACAGGGGGTGGGGGCAATCAGCCCCAGCATTTT.

The rearrangement joins TRBV20-1 to TRBJ2-2, with 9 bases lining up with TRBD2. The germline CDR1 and CDR2 sequences are DFQATT and SNEGSKA (reference sequence). The junction had 8 bases not matched to a gene; V was cut back by 3 bases and J by 3 bases. CDR3 length: 16 residues. In nucleotides, the CDR3 is TGCAGTGCTAGTGGGCTATCTAGCGGGGACACCGGGGAGCTGTTTTTT. The encoded protein is CSASGLSSGDTGELFF.

The V gene is TRBV6-5, the J gene TRBJ1-1, with a possible D match to TRBD1 (5 bases). This CDR3 region has 14 residues. Germline V gene data show CDR1 as MNHEY and CDR2 as SVGAGI. V shed 2 bases and J shed 5 bases, with 12 bases lying between them. CDR3 protein: CASSYVGGETEAFF. The CDR3 DNA reads as TGTGCCAGCAGTTACGTGGGGGGGGAAACTGAAGCTTTCTTT.

The chain uses TRBV3-1 (or the pseudogene TRBV3-2) and TRBJ1-1, with 8 bases aligning to TRBD1. J was trimmed by 1 base and V by 6 bases; bases with no gene match: 1. The germline V gene has CDR1 LGHDT and CDR2 YNNKEL (reference sequence). CDR3 size: 13 residues. The CDR3 DNA sequence: TGTGCCAGCAGGGACAGGGAGAACACTGAAGCTTTCTTT. Protein product: CASRDRENTEAFF.

The CDR3 is CASSRTSGGASGETQYF. CDR3 nucleotide sequence: TGCGCCAGCAGCCGGACTAGCGGGGGGGCCTCGGGCGAGACCCAGTACTTC. V is TRBV5-1 and J is TRBJ2-5; 15 bases match TRBD2. The CDR3 length is 17 residues. The trim removed 4 bases at V and 5 bases at J, leaving 9 bases unmatched. CDR1 is SGHRS and CDR2 is YFSETQ in the germline V gene.